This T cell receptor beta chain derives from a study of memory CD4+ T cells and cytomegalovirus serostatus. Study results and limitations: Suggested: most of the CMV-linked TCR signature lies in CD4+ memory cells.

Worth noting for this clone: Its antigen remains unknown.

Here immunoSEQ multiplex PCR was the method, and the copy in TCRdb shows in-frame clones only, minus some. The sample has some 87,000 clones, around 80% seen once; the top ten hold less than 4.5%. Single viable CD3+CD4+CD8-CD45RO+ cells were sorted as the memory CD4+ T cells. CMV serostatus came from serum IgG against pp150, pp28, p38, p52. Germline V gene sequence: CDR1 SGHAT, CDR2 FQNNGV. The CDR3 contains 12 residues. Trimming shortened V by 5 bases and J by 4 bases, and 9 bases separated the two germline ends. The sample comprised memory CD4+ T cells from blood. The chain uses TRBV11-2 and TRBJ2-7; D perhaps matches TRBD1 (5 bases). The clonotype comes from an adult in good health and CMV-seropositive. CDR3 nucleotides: TGTGCCAGCAGCCGGCAGGGTTACGAGCAGTACTTC. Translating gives CASSRQGYEQYF.